These 14 T cell receptor beta chains originate from one sample sequenced in a study of Ad26.COV2.S vaccination and SARS-CoV-2 variants. Generated by immunoSEQ multiplex PCR, the TCRdb table keeps only in-frame clones and is missing some. The sample has 150,000 to 200,000 clones, 87% seen once; the top ten hold over 4.5%. Sequenced material: peripheral blood, taken after recovery from COVID-19. These receptors were obtained from a human donor who had recovered from COVID-19.

The gene calls are TRBV9 and TRBJ2-5; 7 bases are a match to TRBD2. The V gene's germline CDR1 is SGDLS and CDR2 YYNGEE. CDR3 length: 15 amino acids. J lost 5 bases, V lost 1 base, and 8 bases had no gene match. This CDR3 is CASSVYGGSGETQYF. CDR3 DNA sequence: TGTGCCAGCAGCGTATACGGGGGGTCCGGGGAGACCCAGTACTTC.

The chain joins TRBV3-1 (or the pseudogene TRBV3-2) to TRBJ1-1; TRBD1 might be the D (6 bases). Deletions cut 4 bases from V and 6 bases from J, with 12 bases between. Germline V gene lookup returns CDR1 LGHDT and CDR2 YNNKEL (reference sequence). The CDR3 runs 13 residues. As DNA, the CDR3 is TGTGCCAGCAGCCTACAGGGTAGGGCTGAAGCTTTCTTT. It yields the protein CASSLQGRAEAFF.

The V gene is TRBV3-1 (or the pseudogene TRBV3-2), the J gene TRBJ1-3; D ambiguous. Trimming stripped 0 bases from V and 7 bases from J, with 7 bases between. This CDR3 contains 13 residues. Germline V gene data show CDR1 as LGHDT and CDR2 as YNNKEL (reference sequence). The DNA of the CDR3 is TGTGCCAGCAGCCAAGATGGTGGGAACACCATATATTTT. Residues: CASSQDGGNTIYF.

V gene TRBV5-1 combines with J gene TRBJ1-1; possible D gene TRBD1, 6 bases. From germline, CDR1 is SGHRS and CDR2 YFSETQ. The V gene lost 2 bases and the J gene lost 4 bases, with 12 bases spanning the gap. The CDR3 has 14 amino acids. The DNA for the CDR3 is TGCGCCAGCAGCTTAGAGACAGGACTCACTGAAGCTTTCTTT. This translates into CASSLETGLTEAFF. Using reference TRBV5-1 and TRBJ1-1 for the parts outside the CDR3, the full variable domain is KAGVTQTPRYLIKTRGQQVTLSCSPISGHRSVSWYQQTPGQGLQFLFEYFSETQRNKGNFPGRFSGRQFSNSRSEMNVSTLELGDSALYLCASSLETGLTEAFFGQGTRLTVV.

This clone was counted once. This chain connects TRBV27 to TRBJ2-3, with D perhaps matching TRBD2 (5 bases). This CDR3 spans 12 amino acids. The germline V gene encodes CDR1 MNHEY and CDR2 SMNVEV (reference sequence). Deletions cut 3 bases from V and 6 bases from J, with 7 bases between. The CDR3 here is CASSLRADTQYF. CDR3 DNA: TGTGCCAGCAGTTTGAGGGCTGATACGCAGTATTTT.

The sample holds a few counts of this clone. The chain combines TRBV5-4 with TRBJ2-5; D uncertain. CDR3 length: 11 residues. Looked up from germline, CDR1 is SGHNT and CDR2 is YYREEE (reference sequence). With 1 base removed from V and 5 bases from J, the gap between germline ends came to 3 bases. The CDR3 region has the DNA TGTGCCAGCAGCTTGCTCGAGACCCAGTACTTC. This sequence encodes CASSLLETQYF.

The rearrangement links TRBV28 to TRBJ2-1, with 7 positions matching TRBD2. V was pared by 6 bases and J by 13 bases, with 9 bases of the junction left unmatched. CDR1 and CDR2 from the germline V gene are MDHEN and SYDVKM. This CDR3 is built from 12 residues. In DNA, the CDR3 is TGTGCCAGCAGCAGACCGGGACTAAAACAGTTCTTC. Its translation: CASSRPGLKQFF.

This clone has a single count. The rearrangement links TRBV6-2 or TRBV6-3 to TRBJ2-7; D ambiguous. The germline V and J ends were trimmed by 0 bases and 2 bases, with 11 bases remaining between them. Germline values: CDR1 MNHEY, CDR2 SVGEGT. This CDR3 has 15 residues. DNA of the CDR3: TGTGCCAGCAGTTACTCGCACCGGGCCACCTACGAGCAGTACTTC. Translation: CASSYSHRATYEQYF.

The gene calls are TRBV28 and TRBJ1-4; D gene ambiguous. Germline V lookup: CDR1 MDHEN, CDR2 SYDVKM. V was shortened by 6 bases and J by 2 bases, with 10 bases between the two germline ends. There are 14 residues in the CDR3. The CDR3 here is CASSLPGTNEKLFF. The CDR3 DNA reads as TGTGCCAGCAGCCTCCCCGGGACTAATGAAAAACTGTTTTTT.

The V gene is TRBV5-1, the J gene TRBJ2-5; 9 bases match TRBD1. The CDR3 covers 16 residues. Per germline, CDR1 SGHRS and CDR2 YFSETQ. With 4 bases clipped from V and 4 bases from J, the junction kept 11 bases outside the gene matches. The CDR3: CASSQGDRVSGETQYF. DNA for the CDR3: TGCGCCAGCAGCCAGGGGGACAGGGTGTCGGGAGAGACCCAGTACTTC.

The chain joins TRBV5-6 to TRBJ1-2; 7 positions agree with TRBD1. The ends lost 5 bases at V and 2 bases at J; junction bases unmatched: 3. CDR1 SGHDT and CDR2 YYEEEE come from the germline V gene. The CDR3 runs 13 residues. CDR3 protein: CASRQQGNYGYTF. DNA of the CDR3: TGTGCCAGCAGACAACAGGGGAACTATGGCTACACCTTC.

This chain uses TRBV29-1 with TRBJ2-3, with 11 bases aligning to TRBD2. This CDR3 region has 13 residues. Germline assignment: CDR1 SQVTM and CDR2 ANQGSEA. J lost 6 bases, V lost 7 bases, and 6 bases had no gene match. CDR3 sequence (DNA): TGCAGCGCCGACGGGACTAGCGGCGATACGCAGTATTTT. Protein product: CSADGTSGDTQYF.

V gene TRBV18 combines with J gene TRBJ2-3; D remains ambiguous. The CDR3 loop spans 14 amino acids. The germline V gene has CDR1 KGHSH and CDR2 LQKENI. V lost 0 bases and J 2 bases, leaving 6 bases between the germline ends. DNA for the CDR3: TGTGCCAGCTCACCACCGGTATTCACAGATACGCAGTATTTT. Protein: CASSPPVFTDTQYF.

The CDR3 sequence: CASSLGVGEQFF. CDR3 coding DNA: TGTGCCAGCAGCTTAGGCGTAGGCGAGCAGTTCTTC. The chain combines TRBV11-3 with TRBJ2-1, with D unclear. From germline, CDR1 is SGHNT and CDR2 YENEEA. The CDR3 extends over 12 amino acids. Trimming took 1 base from V and 10 from J, leaving 8 bases between them.